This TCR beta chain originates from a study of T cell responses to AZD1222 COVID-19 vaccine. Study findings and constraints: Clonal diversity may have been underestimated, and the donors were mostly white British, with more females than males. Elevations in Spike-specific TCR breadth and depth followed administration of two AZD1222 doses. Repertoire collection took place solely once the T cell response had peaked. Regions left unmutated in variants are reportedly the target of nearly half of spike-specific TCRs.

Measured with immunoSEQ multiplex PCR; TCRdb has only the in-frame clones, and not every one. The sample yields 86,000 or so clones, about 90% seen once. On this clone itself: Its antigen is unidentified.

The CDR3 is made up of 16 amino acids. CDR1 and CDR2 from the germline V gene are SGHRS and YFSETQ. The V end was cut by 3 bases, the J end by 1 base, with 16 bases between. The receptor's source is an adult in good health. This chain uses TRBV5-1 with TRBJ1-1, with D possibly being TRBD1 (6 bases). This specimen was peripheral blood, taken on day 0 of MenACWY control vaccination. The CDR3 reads CASSSFTGPGNTEAFF. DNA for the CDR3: TGCGCCAGCAGCTCATTTACAGGGCCGGGGAACACTGAAGCTTTCTTT.